The 20 T cell receptor beta chains below come from one sample, sequenced in a study of shared clonotypes between healthy human individuals. Some clones are missing from TCRdb's copy, which holds only in-frame ones; the method was immunoSEQ multiplex PCR. The sample holds about 1 million clones; 60% to 80% are singletons and the top ten take about 1.5%. Material for sequencing was memory CD4+ T cells sorted from blood. Subset meaning: CD45RA-negative fraction. The receptors were gathered from a man aged 18 to 29 in good health.

In its sample, this clone was seen a few times. This chain links TRBV6-1 with TRBJ2-7; TRBD1 matches at 7 bases. The CDR3 is made up of 16 amino acids. Germline lookup yields CDR1 MNHNS and CDR2 SASEGT. With 3 bases clipped from V and 3 bases from J, the junction kept 11 bases outside the gene matches. The CDR3 spells CASSDSNRGSLYEQYF. Here the CDR3 DNA reads TGTGCCAGCAGTGATTCCAACAGGGGTTCACTCTACGAGCAGTACTTC.

The rearrangement uses TRBV6-5 and TRBJ1-1, with D perhaps TRBD1 (5 bases). Germline V gene data show CDR1 as MNHEY and CDR2 as SVGAGI. Deletions cut 8 bases from V and 7 bases from J, with 20 bases between. The CDR3 consists of 14 residues. The CDR3 DNA reads as TGTGCCAGCCTCTGGGGCATCGTAACGGGTGAAGCTTTCTTT. Encoded protein: CASLWGIVTGEAFF.

The chain is built from TRBV6-1 and TRBJ1-1; tentative D call: TRBD1 (5 bases). V lost 2 bases and J 8 bases, leaving 15 bases between the germline ends. CDR3 size: 14 residues. Per germline, CDR1 MNHNS and CDR2 SASEGT. The CDR3 loop reads CASSETGTWTEAFF. CDR3 bases: TGTGCCAGCAGTGAAACAGGTACCTGGACAGAAGCTTTCTTT.

V and J are TRBV19 and TRBJ1-6; D is possibly TRBD1 (5 bases). V lost 5 bases and J lost 6, with 17 bases in between. The CDR3 has 16 amino acids. The V gene's germline CDR1 is LNHDA and CDR2 SQIVND (reference sequence). The CDR3 DNA reads as TGTGCCAGTAGTGTGGGAGGGGCTCGGAGTAATTCACCCCTCCACTTT. It translates to CASSVGGARSNSPLHF.

In regard to this clone: A much bigger clone sits one base away, suggesting this may be a read error. CDR3 region: CASSLVHTGELFF. CDR3 bases: TGTGCCAGCAGCTTAGTTCACACCGGGGAGCTGTTTTTT. The gene calls are TRBV7-3 and TRBJ2-2, with D unclear. CDR1 and CDR2 from the germline V gene are SGHTA and FQGTGA. This CDR3 is built from 13 residues. Trimming left V 2 bases short and J 3 bases short, with 4 bases between.

Note on this clone: The sample contains more than one DNA sequence encoding this CDR3. V usage is TRBV5-1 and J usage is TRBJ2-5, with 8 nucleotides matching TRBD2. From germline, CDR1 is SGHRS and CDR2 YFSETQ. The CDR3 totals 15 residues. J lost 0 bases, V lost 0 bases, and 1 base had no gene match. The DNA for the CDR3 is TGCGCCAGCAGCTTGGACGGGAGGGACCAAGAGACCCAGTACTTC. It is translated as CASSLDGRDQETQYF.

Here the CDR3 DNA reads TGCGCCAGCAGTGGACTAGCGGGAGTAAGTGGCACAGATACGCAGTATTTT. Protein product: CASSGLAGVSGTDTQYF. This chain links TRBV10-2 with TRBJ2-3, with TRBD2 identical over 12 bases. Germline values: CDR1 WSHSY, CDR2 SAAADI. CDR3 length equals 17 residues. After removal of 4 bases from V and 1 base from J, the junction contained 6 bases not matched to a gene.

The chain employs TRBV6-5 and TRBJ2-7, with 10 positions matching TRBD2. The CDR3 is made up of 16 amino acids. Germline lookup yields CDR1 MNHEY and CDR2 SVGAGI. The J segment lost 3 bases and the V segment lost 2 bases, leaving 7 bases of the junction unmatched. The CDR3 DNA reads TGTGCCAGCAGTTACAATCGGCCTAGCGGGAGCTACGAGCAGTACTTC. It is translated as CASSYNRPSGSYEQYF.

This clone was observed at least ten times. The chain carries TRBV11-2 and TRBJ1-5, with unresolved D. The CDR3 length is 14 residues. V lost 4 bases and J 0 bases, leaving 7 bases between the germline ends. Germline V lookup: CDR1 SGHAT, CDR2 FQNNGV. The CDR3 sequence is CASSSGSSNQPQHF. The CDR3 DNA is TGTGCCAGCAGCTCCGGGAGTAGCAATCAGCCCCAGCATTTT.

This clone was detected ten times or more. The rearrangement uses TRBV9 and TRBJ2-2, with 7 bases aligning to TRBD2. Trimming at V came to 0 bases and at J to 7 bases, leaving 9 bases not matched to a gene. CDR1 is SGDLS and CDR2 is YYNGEE in the germline V gene. The CDR3 is made up of 16 amino acids. CDR3 coding DNA: TGTGCCAGCAGCGTAGACCCGTCGCCTAGCGGCGGGGAGCTGTTTTTT. Translated, it gives CASSVDPSPSGGELFF.

This clone has just one count. This sequence joins TRBV7-9 and TRBJ2-5; weak D call: TRBD2 (6 bases). This CDR3 region has 14 residues. The V end lost 3 bases, the J end lost 5 bases, and 13 bases lay between the germline ends. Looked up from germline, CDR1 is SEHNR and CDR2 is FQNEAQ (reference sequence). CDR3 region: CASSLGDSRETQYF. CDR3 DNA sequence: TGTGCCAGCAGCTTGGGGGACTCCCGGGAGACCCAGTACTTC.

The rearrangement joins TRBV5-1 to TRBJ1-1, with a tentative D call TRBD1 (5 bases). The V gene's germline CDR1 is SGHRS and CDR2 YFSETQ. There are 15 residues in the CDR3. V was cut by 0 bases and J by 3 bases, with 12 bases left in between. CDR3 sequence reads: CASSLALGGDTEAFF. In DNA form, the CDR3 reads TGCGCCAGCAGCTTGGCCCTTGGGGGTGACACTGAAGCTTTCTTT.

The chain is built from TRBV5-1 and TRBJ2-7; 10 bases align to TRBD2. CDR3 length: 15 amino acids. Germline V gene data show CDR1 as SGHRS and CDR2 as YFSETQ. With 2 bases clipped from V and 1 base from J, the junction kept 3 bases outside the gene matches. Written as DNA, the CDR3 is TGCGCCAGCAGCTTACTAGCGGGGCAATCCTACGAGCAGTACTTC. The encoded protein is CASSLLAGQSYEQYF.

V gene TRBV7-2 combines with J gene TRBJ2-5; TRBD2 matches 10 bases. Trimming removed 4 bases from V and 5 bases from J; junction bases left unmatched: 7. Germline V gene sequence: CDR1 SGHTA, CDR2 FQGNSA. This CDR3 contains 15 residues. In DNA, the CDR3 is TGTGCCAGCAGCTCGAGCGGGGGGGCCTCGGAGACCCAGTACTTC. Amino acids: CASSSSGGASETQYF.

The chain employs TRBV5-4 and TRBJ2-5; 8 bases are a match to TRBD2. Germline CDR1 reads SGHNT; CDR2 reads YYREEE (reference sequence). This CDR3 is 13 amino acids long. The V segment lost 3 bases and the J segment 7 bases; nucleotides outside the gene matches: 5. CDR3 amino acids: CASSSGLARTQYF. In DNA, the CDR3 is TGTGCCAGCAGCTCAGGACTAGCCCGGACCCAGTACTTC.

The chain uses TRBV19 and TRBJ1-4; D gene uncertain. V was trimmed by 10 bases and J by 0 bases, leaving 9 bases between them. CDR3 size: 13 residues. Per the germline V gene, CDR1 is LNHDA and CDR2 is SQIVND (reference sequence). The CDR3: CATSVATNEKLFF. CDR3 DNA: TGTGCCACCTCAGTTGCAACTAATGAAAAACTGTTTTTT.

J is TRBJ2-3 and V is TRBV6-5; D possibly matches TRBD1 or TRBD2 (5 bases each). Germline-derived CDR1 and CDR2 are MNHEY and SVGAGI. V was cut by 2 bases and J by 4 bases, with 16 bases left in between. The CDR3 contains 16 residues. CDR3 sequence (DNA): TGTGCCAGCAGTTACCGCGGAGGCTTGGGGCCAGATACGCAGTATTTT. Amino acid sequence: CASSYRGGLGPDTQYF.

The chain has TRBV19 and TRBJ1-5; the match to TRBD1 covers 10 bases. CDR1 and CDR2 (germline): LNHDA, SQIVND (reference sequence). Losses at the gene ends were 5 bases for V and 2 bases for J; bases not matched to a gene: 3. The CDR3 totals 15 residues. The CDR3 nucleotides are TGTGCCAGTAGTCGACAGGGGGCCGGCAATCAGCCCCAGCATTTT. Encoded protein: CASSRQGAGNQPQHF.

The chain uses TRBV5-5 and TRBJ1-2, with unresolved D. Germline V gene data show CDR1 as SGHKS and CDR2 as YYEKEE (reference sequence). CDR3 size: 14 residues. With 6 bases removed from V and 2 bases from J, the gap between germline ends came to 14 bases. The CDR3 nucleotides read TGTGCCAGCACCCGATATACGGGGAACTATGGCTACACCTTC. Translation: CASTRYTGNYGYTF.

This clone was seen repeatedly, ten times or more. The gene calls are TRBV5-1 and TRBJ2-7, with 7 positions matching TRBD1. Germline trimming cut 2 bases from V and 2 bases from J; bases unmatched to any gene: 7. Germline CDR1 reads SGHRS; CDR2 reads YFSETQ. CDR3 length: 15 residues. Here the CDR3 DNA reads TGCGCCAGCAGCTTTAATACAGGGGCCGCCTACGAGCAGTACTTC. This encodes CASSFNTGAAYEQYF.